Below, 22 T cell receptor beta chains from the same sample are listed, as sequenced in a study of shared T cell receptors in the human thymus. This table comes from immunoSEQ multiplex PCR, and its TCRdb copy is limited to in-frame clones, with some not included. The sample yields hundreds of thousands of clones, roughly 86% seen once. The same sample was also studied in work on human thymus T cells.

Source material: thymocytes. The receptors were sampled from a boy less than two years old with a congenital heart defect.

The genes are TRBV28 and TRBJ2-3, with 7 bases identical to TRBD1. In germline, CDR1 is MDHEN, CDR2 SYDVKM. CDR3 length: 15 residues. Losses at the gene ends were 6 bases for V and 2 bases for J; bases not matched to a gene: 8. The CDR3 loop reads CASSAKGQYTDTQYF. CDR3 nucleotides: TGTGCCAGCAGCGCTAAGGGACAGTACACAGATACGCAGTATTTT. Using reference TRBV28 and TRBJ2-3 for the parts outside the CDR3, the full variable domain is DVKVTQSSRYLVKRTGEKVFLECVQDMDHENMFWYRQDPGLGLRLIYFSYDVKMKEKGDIPEGYSVSREKKERFSLILESASTNQTSMYLCASSAKGQYTDTQYFGPGTRLTVL.

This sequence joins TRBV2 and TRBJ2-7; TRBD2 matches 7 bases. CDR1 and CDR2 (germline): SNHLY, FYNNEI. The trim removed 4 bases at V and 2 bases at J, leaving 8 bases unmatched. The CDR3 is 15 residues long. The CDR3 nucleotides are TGTGCCAGCAGTGTAGCGCGGGAGCGGGCCTACGAGCAGTACTTC. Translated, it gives CASSVARERAYEQYF.

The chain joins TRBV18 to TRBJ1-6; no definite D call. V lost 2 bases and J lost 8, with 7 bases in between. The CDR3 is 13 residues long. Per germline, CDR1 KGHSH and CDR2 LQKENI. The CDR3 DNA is TGTGCCAGCTCACCAGAGCCGTATTCACCCCTCCACTTT. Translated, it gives CASSPEPYSPLHF. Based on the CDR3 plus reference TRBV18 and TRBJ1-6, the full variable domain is NAGVMQNPRHLVRRRGQEARLRCSPMKGHSHVYWYRQLPEEGLKFMVYLQKENIIDESGMPKERFSAEFPKEGPSILRIQQVVRGDSAAYFCASSPEPYSPLHFGNGTRLTVT.

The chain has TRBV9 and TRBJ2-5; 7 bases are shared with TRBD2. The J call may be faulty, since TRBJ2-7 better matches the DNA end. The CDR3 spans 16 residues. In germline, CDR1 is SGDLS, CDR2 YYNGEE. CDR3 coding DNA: TGTGCCAGCAGCGTAGGTCTGAGGCGGGGGAGCTACGAGCAGTACTTC. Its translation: CASSVGLRRGSYEQYF.

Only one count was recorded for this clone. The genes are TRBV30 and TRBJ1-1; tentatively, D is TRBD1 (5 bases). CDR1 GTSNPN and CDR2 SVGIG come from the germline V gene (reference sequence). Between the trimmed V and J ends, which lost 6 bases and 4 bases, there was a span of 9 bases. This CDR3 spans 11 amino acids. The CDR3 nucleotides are TGTGCCTGCACCCAGGGCACTGAAGCTTTCTTT. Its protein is CACTQGTEAFF.

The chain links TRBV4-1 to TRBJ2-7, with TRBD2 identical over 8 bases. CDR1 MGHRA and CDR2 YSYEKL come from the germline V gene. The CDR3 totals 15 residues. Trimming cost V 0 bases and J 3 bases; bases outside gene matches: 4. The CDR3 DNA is TGCGCCAGCAGCCAAGACCCGGCGGGGGGCTACGAGCAGTACTTC. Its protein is CASSQDPAGGYEQYF.

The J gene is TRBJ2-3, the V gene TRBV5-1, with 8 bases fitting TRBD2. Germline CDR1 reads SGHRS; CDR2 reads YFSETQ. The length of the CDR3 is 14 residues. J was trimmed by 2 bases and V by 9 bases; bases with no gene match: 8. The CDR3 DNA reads TGCGCCACTGGACTAGCAGAGATCACAGATACGCAGTATTTT. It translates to CATGLAEITDTQYF.

The CDR3 sequence is CASSSGSEQYF. CDR3 nucleotide sequence: TGTGCCAGCAGTTCAGGAAGCGAGCAGTACTTC. This chain uses TRBV25-1 with TRBJ2-7; unclear D gene. Germline V gene data show CDR1 as MGHDK and CDR2 as SYGVNS. CDR3 length equals 11 residues. Trimming took off 5 bases at V and 6 bases at J, with 8 bases between the two ends.

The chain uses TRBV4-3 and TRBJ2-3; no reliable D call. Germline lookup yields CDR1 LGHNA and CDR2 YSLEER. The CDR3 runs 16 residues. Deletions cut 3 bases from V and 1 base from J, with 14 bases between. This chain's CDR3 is CASSHARLPGTDTQYF. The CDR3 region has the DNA TGCGCCAGCAGCCACGCAAGACTCCCCGGCACAGATACGCAGTATTTT.

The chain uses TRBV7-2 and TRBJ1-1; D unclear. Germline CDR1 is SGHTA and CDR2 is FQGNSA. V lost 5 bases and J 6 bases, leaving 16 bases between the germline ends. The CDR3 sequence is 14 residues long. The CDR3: CASSPGVFLAEAFF. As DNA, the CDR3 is TGTGCCAGCAGCCCCGGAGTATTCTTGGCTGAAGCTTTCTTT.

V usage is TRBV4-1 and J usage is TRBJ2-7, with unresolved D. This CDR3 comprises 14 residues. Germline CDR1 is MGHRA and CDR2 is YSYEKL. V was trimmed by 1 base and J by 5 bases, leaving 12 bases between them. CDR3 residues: CASSQVEAAHEQYF. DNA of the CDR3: TGCGCCAGCAGCCAAGTCGAAGCTGCCCACGAGCAGTACTTC.

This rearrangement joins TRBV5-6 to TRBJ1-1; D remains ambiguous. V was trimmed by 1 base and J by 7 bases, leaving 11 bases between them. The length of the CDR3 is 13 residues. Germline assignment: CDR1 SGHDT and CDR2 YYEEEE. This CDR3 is CASSLFTGVEAFF. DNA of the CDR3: TGTGCCAGCAGCTTGTTCACCGGGGTTGAAGCTTTCTTT.

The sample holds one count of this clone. CDR3 loop: CASSIGTGPSNQPQHF. As DNA, the CDR3 is TGTGCCAGCAGCATTGGGACAGGGCCCAGCAATCAGCCCCAGCATTTT. The V call is TRBV5-5, the J call TRBJ1-5, with 9 positions matching TRBD1. V lost 4 bases to trimming and J lost 1 base; unmatched junction nucleotides: 6. The CDR3 extends over 16 amino acids. Germline CDR1 SGHKS, CDR2 YYEKEE (reference sequence).

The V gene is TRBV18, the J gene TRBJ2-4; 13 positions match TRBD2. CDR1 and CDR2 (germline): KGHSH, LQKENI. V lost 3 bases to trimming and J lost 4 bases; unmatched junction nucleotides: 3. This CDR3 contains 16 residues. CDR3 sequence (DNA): TGTGCCAGCTCACCGGGGACTAGCGGGACTAAAAACATTCAGTACTTC. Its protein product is CASSPGTSGTKNIQYF.

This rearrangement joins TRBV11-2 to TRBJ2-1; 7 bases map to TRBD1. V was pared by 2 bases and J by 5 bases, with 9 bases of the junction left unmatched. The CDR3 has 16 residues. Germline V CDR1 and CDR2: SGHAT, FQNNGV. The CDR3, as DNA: TGTGCCAGCAGCTTAACCCCGACAGGGTTTAACAATGAGCAGTTCTTC. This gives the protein CASSLTPTGFNNEQFF.

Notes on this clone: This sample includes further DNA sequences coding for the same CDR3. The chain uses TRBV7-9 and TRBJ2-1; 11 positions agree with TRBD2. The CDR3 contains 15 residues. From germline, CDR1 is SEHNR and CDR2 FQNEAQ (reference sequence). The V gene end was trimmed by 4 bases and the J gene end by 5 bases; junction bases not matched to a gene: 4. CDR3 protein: CASSSGTSGNNEQFF. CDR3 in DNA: TGTGCCAGCAGCTCCGGGACTAGCGGAAACAATGAGCAGTTCTTC.

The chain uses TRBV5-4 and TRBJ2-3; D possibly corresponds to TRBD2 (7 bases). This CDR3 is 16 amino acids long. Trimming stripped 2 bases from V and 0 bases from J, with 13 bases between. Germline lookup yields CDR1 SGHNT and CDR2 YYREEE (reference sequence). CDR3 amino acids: CASSFLGGASTDTQYF. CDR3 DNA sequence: TGTGCCAGCAGCTTTCTAGGGGGGGCGAGCACAGATACGCAGTATTTT. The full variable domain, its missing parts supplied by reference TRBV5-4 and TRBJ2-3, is ETGVTQSPTHLIKTRGQQVTLRCSSQSGHNTVSWYQQALGQGPQFIFQYYREEENGRGNFPPRFSGLQFPNYSSELNVNALELDDSALYLCASSFLGGASTDTQYFGPGTRLTVL.

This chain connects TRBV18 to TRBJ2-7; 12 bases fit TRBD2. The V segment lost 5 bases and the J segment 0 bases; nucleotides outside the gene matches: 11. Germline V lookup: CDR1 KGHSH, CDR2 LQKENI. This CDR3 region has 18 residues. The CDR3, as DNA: TGTGCCAGCTCAGTGTACCCTAGCGGGAGGGGGGACTCCTACGAGCAGTACTTC. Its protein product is CASSVYPSGRGDSYEQYF. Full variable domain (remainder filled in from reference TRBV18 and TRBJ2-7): NAGVMQNPRHLVRRRGQEARLRCSPMKGHSHVYWYRQLPEEGLKFMVYLQKENIIDESGMPKERFSAEFPKEGPSILRIQQVVRGDSAAYFCASSVYPSGRGDSYEQYFGPGTRLTVT.

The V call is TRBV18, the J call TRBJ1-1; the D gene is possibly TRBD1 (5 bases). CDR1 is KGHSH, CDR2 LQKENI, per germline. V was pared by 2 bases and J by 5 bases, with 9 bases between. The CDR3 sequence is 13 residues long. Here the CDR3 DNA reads TGTGCCAGCTCACCATCTAAGGGGACTGAAGCTTTCTTT. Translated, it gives CASSPSKGTEAFF.

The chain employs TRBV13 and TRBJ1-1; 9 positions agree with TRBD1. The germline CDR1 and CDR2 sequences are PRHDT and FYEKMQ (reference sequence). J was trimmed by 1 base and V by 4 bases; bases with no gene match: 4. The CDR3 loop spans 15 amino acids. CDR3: CASSSRQGENTEAFF. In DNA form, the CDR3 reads TGTGCCAGCAGCTCCCGACAGGGGGAGAACACTGAAGCTTTCTTT.

CDR3 sequence reads: CAWEREWGYEQYF. Here the CDR3 DNA reads TGTGCCTGGGAGCGGGAGTGGGGCTACGAGCAGTACTTC. This chain joins TRBV30 and TRBJ2-7, with 8 bases lining up with TRBD2. CDR1 GTSNPN and CDR2 SVGIG come from the germline V gene (reference sequence). J lost 3 bases, V lost 5 bases, and 6 bases had no gene match. The CDR3 runs 13 residues.

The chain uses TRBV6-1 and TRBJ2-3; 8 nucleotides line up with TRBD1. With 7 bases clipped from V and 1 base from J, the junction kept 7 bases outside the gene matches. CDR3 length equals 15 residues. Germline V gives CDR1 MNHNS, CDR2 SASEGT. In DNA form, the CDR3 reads TGTGCCAGCACCCCCCCAGGGGGCCGCACAGATACGCAGTATTTT. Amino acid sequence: CASTPPGGRTDTQYF.